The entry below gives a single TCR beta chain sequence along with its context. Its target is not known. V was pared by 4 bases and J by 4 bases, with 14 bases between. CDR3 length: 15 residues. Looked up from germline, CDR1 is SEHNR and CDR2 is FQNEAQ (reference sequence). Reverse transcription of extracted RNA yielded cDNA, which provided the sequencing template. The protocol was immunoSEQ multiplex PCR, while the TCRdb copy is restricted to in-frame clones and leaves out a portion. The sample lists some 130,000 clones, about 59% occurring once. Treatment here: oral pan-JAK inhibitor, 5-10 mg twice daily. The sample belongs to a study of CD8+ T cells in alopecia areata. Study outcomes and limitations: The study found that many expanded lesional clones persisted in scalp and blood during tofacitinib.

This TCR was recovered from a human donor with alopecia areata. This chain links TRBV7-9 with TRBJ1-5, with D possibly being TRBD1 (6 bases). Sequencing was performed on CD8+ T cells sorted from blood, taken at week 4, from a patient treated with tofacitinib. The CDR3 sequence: CASSSTGGKNQPQHF. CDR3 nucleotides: TGTGCCAGCAGCTCCACGGGGGGCAAGAATCAGCCCCAGCATTTT.